This T cell receptor beta chain was captured by sequencing in a study of T cell responses to AZD1222 COVID-19 vaccine. TCRdb's table, derived via immunoSEQ multiplex PCR, lists solely in-frame clones and lacks some. The repertoire has roughly 150,000 clones, roughly 91% of them found once; the top ten carry over 7.5%. The CDR3 has 13 residues. V lost 3 bases to trimming and J lost 5 bases, with 13 bases between them. The germline V gene encodes CDR1 GTSNPN and CDR2 SVGIG (reference sequence). This receptor was taken from an adult in good health. Sequencing used peripheral blood, obtained on day 0 of AZD1222 vaccination. The genes are TRBV30 and TRBJ1-1; D not certain. CDR3 nucleotide sequence: TGTGCCTGGAGGTTCTGGGAGCGGACTGAAGCTTTCTTT. Protein sequence: CAWRFWERTEAFF.